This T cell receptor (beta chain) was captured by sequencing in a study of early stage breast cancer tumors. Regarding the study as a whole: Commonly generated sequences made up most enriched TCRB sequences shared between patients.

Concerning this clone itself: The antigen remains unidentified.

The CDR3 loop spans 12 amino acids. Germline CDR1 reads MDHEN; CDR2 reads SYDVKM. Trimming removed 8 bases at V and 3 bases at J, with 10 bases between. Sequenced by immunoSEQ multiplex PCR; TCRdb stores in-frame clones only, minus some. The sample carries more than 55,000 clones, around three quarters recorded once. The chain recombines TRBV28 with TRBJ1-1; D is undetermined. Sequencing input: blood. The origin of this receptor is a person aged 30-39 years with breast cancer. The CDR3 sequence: CASVSGHTEAFF. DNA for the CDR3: TGTGCCAGCGTTTCGGGCCACACTGAAGCTTTCTTT.